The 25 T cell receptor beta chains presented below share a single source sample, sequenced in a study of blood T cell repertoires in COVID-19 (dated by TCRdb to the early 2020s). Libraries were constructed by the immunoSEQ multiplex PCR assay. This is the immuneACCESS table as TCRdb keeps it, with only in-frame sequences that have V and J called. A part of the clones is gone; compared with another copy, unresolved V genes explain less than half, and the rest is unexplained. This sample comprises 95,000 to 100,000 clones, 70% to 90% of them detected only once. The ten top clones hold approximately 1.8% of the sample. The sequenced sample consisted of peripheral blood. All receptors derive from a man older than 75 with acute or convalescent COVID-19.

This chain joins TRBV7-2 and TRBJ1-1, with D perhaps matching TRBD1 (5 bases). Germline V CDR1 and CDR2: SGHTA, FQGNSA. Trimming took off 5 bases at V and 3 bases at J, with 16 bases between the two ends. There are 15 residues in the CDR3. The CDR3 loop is CASSPRQIRDTEAFF. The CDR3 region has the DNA TGTGCCAGCAGCCCCCGACAGATTAGGGACACTGAAGCTTTCTTT.

The chain's CDR3 is CASTVDRVGEAFF. CDR3 DNA sequence: TGTGCCAGTACTGTGGACAGGGTGGGTGAAGCTTTCTTT. V usage is TRBV19 and J usage is TRBJ1-1; 8 bases match TRBD1. The CDR3 covers 13 residues. Germline V lookup: CDR1 LNHDA, CDR2 SQIVND (reference sequence). V lost 7 bases to trimming and J lost 7 bases; unmatched junction nucleotides: 8.

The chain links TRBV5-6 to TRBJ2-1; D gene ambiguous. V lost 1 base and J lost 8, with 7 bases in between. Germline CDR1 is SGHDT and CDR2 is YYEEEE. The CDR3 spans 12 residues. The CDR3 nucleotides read TGTGCCAGCAGCTTGATAGTCGATGAGCAGTTCTTC. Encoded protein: CASSLIVDEQFF. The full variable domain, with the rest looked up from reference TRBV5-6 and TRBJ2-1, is DAGVTQSPTHLIKTRGQQVTLRCSPKSGHDTVSWYQQALGQGPQFIFQYYEEEERQRGNFPDRFSGHQFPNYSSELNVNALLLGDSALYLCASSLIVDEQFFGPGTRLTVL.

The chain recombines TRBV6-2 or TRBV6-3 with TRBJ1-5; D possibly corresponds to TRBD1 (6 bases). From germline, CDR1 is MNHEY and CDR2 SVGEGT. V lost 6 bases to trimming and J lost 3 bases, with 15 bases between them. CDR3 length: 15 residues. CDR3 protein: CASSPTGGFNQPQHF. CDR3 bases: TGTGCCAGCAGCCCTACGGGGGGCTTCAATCAGCCCCAGCATTTT.

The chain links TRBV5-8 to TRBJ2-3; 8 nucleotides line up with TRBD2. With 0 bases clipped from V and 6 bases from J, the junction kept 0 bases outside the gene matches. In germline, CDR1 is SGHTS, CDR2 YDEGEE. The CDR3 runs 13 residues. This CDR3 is CASSLGLADTQYF. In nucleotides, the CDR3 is TGTGCCAGCAGCTTGGGACTAGCGGATACGCAGTATTTT.

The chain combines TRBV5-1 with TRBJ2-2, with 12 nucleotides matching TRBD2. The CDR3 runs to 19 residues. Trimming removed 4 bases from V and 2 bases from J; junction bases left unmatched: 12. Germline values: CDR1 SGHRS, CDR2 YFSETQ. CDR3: CASSPAPGLAGFNTGELFF. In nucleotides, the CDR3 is TGCGCCAGCAGCCCGGCGCCCGGACTAGCGGGATTTAACACCGGGGAGCTGTTTTTT.

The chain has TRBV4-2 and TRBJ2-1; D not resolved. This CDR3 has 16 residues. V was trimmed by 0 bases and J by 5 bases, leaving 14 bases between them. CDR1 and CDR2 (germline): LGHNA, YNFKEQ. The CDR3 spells CASSQDKEPLNNEQFF. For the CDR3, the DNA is TGTGCCAGCAGCCAAGATAAGGAGCCCCTTAACAATGAGCAGTTCTTC.

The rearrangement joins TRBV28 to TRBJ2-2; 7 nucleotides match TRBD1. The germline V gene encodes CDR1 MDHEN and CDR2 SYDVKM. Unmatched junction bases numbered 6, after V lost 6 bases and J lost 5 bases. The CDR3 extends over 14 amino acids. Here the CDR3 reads CASRSGQNTGELFF. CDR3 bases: TGTGCCAGCAGATCGGGACAGAATACCGGGGAGCTGTTTTTT.

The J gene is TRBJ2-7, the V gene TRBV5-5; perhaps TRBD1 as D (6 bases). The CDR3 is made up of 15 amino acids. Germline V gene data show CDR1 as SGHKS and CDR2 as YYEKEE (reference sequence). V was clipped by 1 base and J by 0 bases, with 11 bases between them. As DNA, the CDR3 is TGTGCCAGCAGCTTGAGGGTAGGGGGCTCCTACGAGCAGTACTTC. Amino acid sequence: CASSLRVGGSYEQYF.

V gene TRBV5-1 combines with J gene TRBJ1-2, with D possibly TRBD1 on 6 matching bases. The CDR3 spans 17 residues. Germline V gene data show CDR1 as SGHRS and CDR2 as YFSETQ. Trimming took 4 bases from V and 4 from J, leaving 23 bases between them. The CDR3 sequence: CASSPTASQTGPYGYTF. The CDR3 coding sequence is TGCGCCAGCAGCCCAACCGCATCTCAGACAGGACCCTATGGCTACACCTTC.

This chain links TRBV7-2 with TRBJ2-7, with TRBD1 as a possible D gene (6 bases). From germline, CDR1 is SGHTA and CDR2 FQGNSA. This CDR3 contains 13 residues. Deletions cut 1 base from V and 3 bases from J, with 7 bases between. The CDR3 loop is CASSLVGGYEQYF. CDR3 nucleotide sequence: TGTGCCAGCAGCTTAGTAGGGGGCTACGAGCAGTACTTC.

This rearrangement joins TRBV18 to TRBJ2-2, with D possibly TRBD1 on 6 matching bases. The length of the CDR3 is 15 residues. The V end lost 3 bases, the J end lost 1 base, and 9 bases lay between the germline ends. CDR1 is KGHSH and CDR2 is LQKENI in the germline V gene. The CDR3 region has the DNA TGTGCCAGCTCACCGCAGGGACAGAACACCGGGGAGCTGTTTTTT. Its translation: CASSPQGQNTGELFF.

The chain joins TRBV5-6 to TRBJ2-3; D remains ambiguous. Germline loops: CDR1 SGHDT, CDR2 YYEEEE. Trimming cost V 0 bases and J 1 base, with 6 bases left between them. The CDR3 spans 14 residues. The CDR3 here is CASSLAGGTDTQYF. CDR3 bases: TGTGCCAGCAGCTTGGCCGGTGGCACAGATACGCAGTATTTT.

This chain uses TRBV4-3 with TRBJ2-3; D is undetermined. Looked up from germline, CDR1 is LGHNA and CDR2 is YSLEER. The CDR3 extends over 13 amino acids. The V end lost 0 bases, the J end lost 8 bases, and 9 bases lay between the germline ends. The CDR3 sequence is CASSQDSYGTQYF. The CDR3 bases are TGCGCCAGCAGCCAAGATTCTTACGGTACGCAGTATTTT.

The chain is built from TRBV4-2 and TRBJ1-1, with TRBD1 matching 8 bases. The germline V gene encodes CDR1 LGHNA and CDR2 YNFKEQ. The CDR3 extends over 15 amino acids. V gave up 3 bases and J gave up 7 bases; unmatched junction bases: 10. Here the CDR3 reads CASSQGDRGDGEAFF. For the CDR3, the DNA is TGTGCCAGCAGCCAGGGCGACAGGGGCGATGGTGAAGCTTTCTTT.

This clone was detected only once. The CDR3: CASSRDRTYGYTF. The DNA for the CDR3 is TGCGCCAGCAGCCGAGACAGAACCTATGGCTACACCTTC. This chain uses TRBV4-3 with TRBJ1-2; a possible D gene is TRBD1 (5 bases). This CDR3 comprises 13 residues. Trimming pared 4 bases from V and 4 bases from J, leaving 10 bases between. Germline-derived CDR1 and CDR2 are LGHNA and YSLEER.

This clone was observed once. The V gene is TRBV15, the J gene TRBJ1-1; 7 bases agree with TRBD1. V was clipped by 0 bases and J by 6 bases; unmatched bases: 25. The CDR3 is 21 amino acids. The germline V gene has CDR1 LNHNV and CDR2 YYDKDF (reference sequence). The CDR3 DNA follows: TGTGCCACCAGCAGAGATTGGTATGGGGTTGGGGACAGACCTTTCGGCGCTGAAGCTTTCTTT. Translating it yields CATSRDWYGVGDRPFGAEAFF.

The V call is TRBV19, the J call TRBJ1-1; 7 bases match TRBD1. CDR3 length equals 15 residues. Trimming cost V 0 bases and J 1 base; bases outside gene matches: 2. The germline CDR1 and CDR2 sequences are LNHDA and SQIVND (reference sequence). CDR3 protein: CASSIDGTANTEAFF. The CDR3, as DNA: TGTGCCAGTAGTATAGACGGGACAGCGAACACTGAAGCTTTCTTT.

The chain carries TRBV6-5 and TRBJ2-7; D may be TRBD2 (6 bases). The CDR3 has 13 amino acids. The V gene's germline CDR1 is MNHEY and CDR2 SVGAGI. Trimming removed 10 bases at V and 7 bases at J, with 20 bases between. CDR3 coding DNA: TGTGCCACCCTGGACTCGGGAGTGGGGGAGCAGTACTTC. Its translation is CATLDSGVGEQYF.

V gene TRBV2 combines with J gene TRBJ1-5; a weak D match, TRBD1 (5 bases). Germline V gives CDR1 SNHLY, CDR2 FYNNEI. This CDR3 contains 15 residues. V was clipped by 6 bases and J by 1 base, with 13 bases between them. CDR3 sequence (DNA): TGTGCCAGCAGAATGGTCGGGGGGAGCAATCAGCCCCAGCATTTT. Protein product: CASRMVGGSNQPQHF.

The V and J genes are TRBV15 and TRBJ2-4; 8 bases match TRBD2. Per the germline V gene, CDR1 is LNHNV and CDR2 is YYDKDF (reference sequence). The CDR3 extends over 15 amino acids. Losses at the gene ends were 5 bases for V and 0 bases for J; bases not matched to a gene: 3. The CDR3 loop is CATSAAGVAKNIQYF. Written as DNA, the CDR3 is TGTGCCACCAGCGCAGCGGGAGTAGCCAAAAACATTCAGTACTTC.

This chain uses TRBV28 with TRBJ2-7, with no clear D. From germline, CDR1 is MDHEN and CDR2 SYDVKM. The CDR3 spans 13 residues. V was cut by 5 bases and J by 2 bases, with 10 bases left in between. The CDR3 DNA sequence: TGTGCCAGCAGTCAGTCTCTGACCTACGAGCAGTACTTC. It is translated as CASSQSLTYEQYF.

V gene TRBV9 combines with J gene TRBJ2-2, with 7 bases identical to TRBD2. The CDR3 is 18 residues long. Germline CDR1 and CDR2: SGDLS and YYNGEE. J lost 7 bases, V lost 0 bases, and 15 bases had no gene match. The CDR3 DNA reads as TGTGCCAGCAGCGTAGAAGGGGCGGGAGCTACCGCCGTCGGGGAGCTGTTTTTT. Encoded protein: CASSVEGAGATAVGELFF.

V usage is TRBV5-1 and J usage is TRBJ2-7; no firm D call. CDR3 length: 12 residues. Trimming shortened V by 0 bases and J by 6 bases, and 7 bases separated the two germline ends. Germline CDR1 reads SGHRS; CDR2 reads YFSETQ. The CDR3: CASSLALSEQYF. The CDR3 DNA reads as TGCGCCAGCAGCTTGGCCCTCTCCGAGCAGTACTTC.

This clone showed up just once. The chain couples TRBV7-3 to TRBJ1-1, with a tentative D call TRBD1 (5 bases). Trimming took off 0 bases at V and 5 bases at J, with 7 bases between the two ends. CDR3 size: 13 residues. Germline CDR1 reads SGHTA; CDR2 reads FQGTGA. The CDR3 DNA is TGTGCCAGCAGCTTAACCGCAGGGACTGAAGCTTTCTTT. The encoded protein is CASSLTAGTEAFF.